The entry below describes one T cell receptor beta chain. Its cognate antigen is unknown. This entry is derived from a study of T cell responses to AZD1222 COVID-19 vaccine. Study-level results: Just 5 to 7 AZD1222 recipients tested seropositive at baseline. When two AZD1222 doses had been given, Spike-specific TCR breadth and depth rose. Repertoire sampling happened only post peak T cell response. Most donors were white British and more were female, and clonal diversity was possibly underestimated.

The CDR3 is 14 residues long. V dropped 6 bases and J dropped 1 base, with 13 bases sitting between them. Germline CDR1 and CDR2: MNHEY and SVGAGI. Clones were read by immunoSEQ multiplex PCR, and TCRdb kept only the in-frame ones, dropping some. The sample lists roughly 34,000 clones, approximately 88% occurring once. The starting material was peripheral blood, obtained on day 0 of AZD1222 vaccination. The source is an adult in good health. The chain carries TRBV6-5 and TRBJ2-7; D remains ambiguous. Here the CDR3 DNA reads TGTGCCAGCAGGGCGGACGGAAGATCCTACGAGCAGTACTTC. Encoded protein: CASRADGRSYEQYF.